What follows are 31 T cell receptor beta chains derived from one specimen sequenced in a study of CD4 T cells in relation to SARS-CoV-2 and coronaviruses. Generated by immunoSEQ multiplex PCR, the TCRdb table keeps only in-frame clones and is missing some. This sample has about 37,000 clones, with over 75% found just once. Input material: memory CD4+ T cells from PBMCs. The receptors stem from an adult with COVID-19.

V is TRBV7-9 and J is TRBJ2-6; no definite D call. V gave up 5 bases and J gave up 4 bases, with 12 bases separating them. Germline-derived CDR1 and CDR2 are SEHNR and FQNEAQ (reference sequence). CDR3 size: 15 residues. Here the CDR3 DNA reads TGTGCCAGCAGCCGGGTGGGGTCGGGGGCCAACGTCCTGACTTTC. It encodes CASSRVGSGANVLTF.

V is TRBV7-9 and J is TRBJ2-5; 14 bases line up with TRBD2. The CDR3 runs to 19 residues. Trimming removed 3 bases from V and 0 bases from J; junction bases left unmatched: 9. From germline, CDR1 is SEHNR and CDR2 FQNEAQ (reference sequence). CDR3 region: CASSFSPRTSGRYQETQYF. The CDR3 DNA sequence: TGTGCCAGCAGCTTTTCGCCGCGGACTAGCGGGAGGTACCAAGAGACCCAGTACTTC. The full variable domain, its missing parts supplied by reference TRBV7-9 and TRBJ2-5, is DTGVSQNPRHKITKRGQNVTFRCDPISEHNRLYWYRQTLGQGPEFLTYFQNEAQLEKSRLLSDRFSAERPKGSFSTLEIQRTEQGDSAMYLCASSFSPRTSGRYQETQYFGPGTRLLVL.

The CDR3 protein is CASSQDLGAGGEKLFF. CDR3 bases: TGTGCCAGCAGCCAAGATCTCGGTGCGGGGGGTGAAAAACTGTTTTTT. This chain links TRBV3-1 (or the pseudogene TRBV3-2) with TRBJ1-4, with a tentative D call TRBD1 (5 bases). Germline assignment: CDR1 LGHDT and CDR2 YNNKEL (reference sequence). The CDR3 contains 16 residues. Trimming shortened V by 0 bases and J by 7 bases, and 15 bases separated the two germline ends.

The J gene is TRBJ1-4, the V gene TRBV2; D may be TRBD1 (6 bases). The CDR3 covers 14 residues. CDR1 is SNHLY and CDR2 is FYNNEI in the germline V gene. V was trimmed by 4 bases and J by 13 bases, leaving 19 bases between them. The CDR3 DNA sequence: TGTGCCAGCAGTGCCGTTCTCGGGACAACTGGACTGTTTTTT. Translating it yields CASSAVLGTTGLFF.

Only one count was recorded for this clone. The chain recombines TRBV5-1 with TRBJ1-5, with D unresolved. Germline CDR1 reads SGHRS; CDR2 reads YFSETQ. The CDR3 spans 13 residues. With 0 bases removed from V and 4 bases from J, the gap between germline ends came to 5 bases. For the CDR3, the DNA is TGCGCCAGCAGCTTGGACCTTAATCAGCCCCAGCATTTT. As protein: CASSLDLNQPQHF. Variable domain in full (rest from reference TRBV5-1 and TRBJ1-5): KAGVTQTPRYLIKTRGQQVTLSCSPISGHRSVSWYQQTPGQGLQFLFEYFSETQRNKGNFPGRFSGRQFSNSRSEMNVSTLELGDSALYLCASSLDLNQPQHFGDGTRLSIL.

This chain connects TRBV6-1 to TRBJ2-5, with D maybe TRBD1 (6 bases). Germline V CDR1 and CDR2: MNHNS, SASEGT. The CDR3 runs to 16 residues. Trimming removed 3 bases at V and 7 bases at J, with 21 bases between. The CDR3 nucleotides are TGTGCCAGCAGTGACCCGGGACAACAGGGTTTGGGGACCCAGTACTTC. Encoded protein: CASSDPGQQGLGTQYF.

CDR3 amino acids: CASSLLAGAGGYNEQFF. In DNA form, the CDR3 reads TGTGCCAGCAGTCTACTAGCGGGAGCCGGGGGTTACAATGAGCAGTTCTTC. This chain uses TRBV7-8 with TRBJ2-1; 11 positions agree with TRBD2. Germline loops: CDR1 SGHVS, CDR2 FQNEAQ. This CDR3 is 17 amino acids long. The trim removed 6 bases at V and 4 bases at J, leaving 11 bases unmatched.

The gene calls are TRBV19 and TRBJ1-2, with TRBD1 identical over 7 bases. J gave up 8 bases and V 5 bases, and 20 bases lay outside the gene matches. Germline V gene lookup returns CDR1 LNHDA and CDR2 SQIVND (reference sequence). The length of the CDR3 is 17 residues. CDR3 in amino acids: CASSGSGTELSSGGYTF. In DNA, the CDR3 is TGTGCCAGTAGTGGGTCCGGGACAGAATTATCCTCCGGGGGCTACACCTTC.

Here the CDR3 reads CASSGRVNTDTQYF. The DNA of the CDR3 is TGTGCCAGCAGCGGACGGGTTAACACAGATACGCAGTATTTT. The gene calls are TRBV9 and TRBJ2-3; no clear D gene. The V and J ends lost 3 bases and 2 bases respectively, with 10 bases between them. Germline CDR1 is SGDLS and CDR2 is YYNGEE. This CDR3 is built from 14 residues.

The genes are TRBV5-6 and TRBJ1-1, with 8 bases fitting TRBD1. CDR1 is SGHDT, CDR2 YYEEEE, per germline. Unmatched junction bases numbered 1, after V lost 3 bases and J lost 0 bases. CDR3 length: 14 amino acids. Here the CDR3 reads CASSSGQVNTEAFF. The CDR3 nucleotides are TGTGCCAGCAGCTCGGGACAGGTGAACACTGAAGCTTTCTTT.

This clone showed up just once. The V gene is TRBV6-5, the J gene TRBJ2-3, with D tentatively TRBD2 (6 bases). Germline loops: CDR1 MNHEY, CDR2 SVGAGI. The CDR3 has 15 amino acids. V gave up 2 bases and J gave up 5 bases, with 14 bases separating them. The CDR3 nucleotides read TGTGCCAGCAGTTACGGGGGGAGGTCGGGAGATACGCAGTATTTT. Protein product: CASSYGGRSGDTQYF.

The genes are TRBV10-3 and TRBJ2-5; D perhaps matches TRBD2 (6 bases). Trimming removed 11 bases at V and 1 base at J, with 17 bases between. CDR1 is ENHRY and CDR2 is SYGVKD in the germline V gene. CDR3 size: 14 residues. The CDR3 here is CAAAPLALQETQYF. For the CDR3, the DNA is TGTGCCGCTGCGCCCCTAGCGCTCCAAGAGACCCAGTACTTC.

This clone was detected once. The chain has TRBV28 and TRBJ2-1, with D maybe TRBD2 (5 bases). CDR1 is MDHEN, CDR2 SYDVKM, per germline. The ends were cut back, 7 bases at V and 10 bases at J, with 11 bases in the middle. The CDR3 is made up of 11 amino acids. The CDR3 nucleotides read TGTGCCAGCATAACTGGGGAGGAGCAGTTCTTC. The encoded protein is CASITGEEQFF.

J is TRBJ2-3 and V is TRBV2; D gene unclear. Germline lookup yields CDR1 SNHLY and CDR2 FYNNEI. Deletions cut 7 bases from V and 2 bases from J, with 10 bases between. There are 13 residues in the CDR3. The CDR3 coding sequence is TGTGCCAGCAATTGGTTCCTCACAGATACGCAGTATTTT. Encoded protein: CASNWFLTDTQYF.

This clone was observed a few times. The rearrangement joins TRBV19 to TRBJ1-4; the D is unclear. The CDR3 totals 15 residues. V was trimmed by 5 bases and J by 7 bases, leaving 17 bases between them. The germline CDR1 and CDR2 sequences are LNHDA and SQIVND (reference sequence). CDR3 DNA: TGTGCCAGTAGTCCTCCCCCACCGTCTAGTGAAAAACTGTTTTTT. Its protein product is CASSPPPPSSEKLFF.

The V and J genes are TRBV15 and TRBJ2-6, with D perhaps matching TRBD2 (6 bases). This CDR3 spans 15 amino acids. V shed 5 bases and J shed 7 bases, with 15 bases lying between them. Germline CDR1 and CDR2: LNHNV and YYDKDF (reference sequence). CDR3 loop: CATSPRGSSANVLTF. In nucleotides, the CDR3 is TGTGCCACCAGCCCCCGGGGGTCAAGTGCCAACGTCCTGACTTTC.

The CDR3 is CASSSSGRDHGELFF. In nucleotides, the CDR3 is TGTGCCAGCAGTTCGAGCGGGAGGGATCACGGGGAGCTGTTTTTT. This chain joins TRBV5-4 and TRBJ2-2; TRBD2 agrees at 10 bases. The CDR3 runs 15 residues. Per the germline V gene, CDR1 is SGHNT and CDR2 is YYREEE (reference sequence). The V segment lost 5 bases and the J segment 7 bases; nucleotides outside the gene matches: 8.

The J gene is TRBJ2-2, the V gene TRBV6-2 or TRBV6-3, with a weak D call TRBD2 (5 bases). Germline assignment: CDR1 MNHEY and CDR2 SVGEGT. V was trimmed by 0 bases and J by 7 bases, leaving 12 bases between them. The length of the CDR3 is 15 residues. The CDR3: CASSYSPEGSGELFF. In DNA form, the CDR3 reads TGTGCCAGCAGTTACTCCCCCGAGGGTAGCGGGGAGCTGTTTTTT.

V gene TRBV4-1 combines with J gene TRBJ2-2; the D call may be TRBD1 or TRBD2 (6 bases each). Germline lookup yields CDR1 MGHRA and CDR2 YSYEKL. The CDR3 consists of 17 residues. V dropped 3 bases and J dropped 2 bases, with 16 bases sitting between them. The CDR3 sequence: CASSHGVGGQNTGELFF. The CDR3, as DNA: TGCGCCAGCAGCCATGGAGTTGGGGGGCAAAACACCGGGGAGCTGTTTTTT.

This rearrangement joins TRBV6-1 to TRBJ1-2, with D possibly being TRBD1 (5 bases). The V end was cut by 1 base, the J end by 6 bases, with 18 bases between. Germline V CDR1 and CDR2: MNHNS, SASEGT. The CDR3 sequence is 16 residues long. The CDR3 DNA reads TGTGCCAGCAGTGAAGGTTGGACCAGGGACTTGGATGGCTACACCTTC. Protein sequence: CASSEGWTRDLDGYTF.

This chain joins TRBV28 and TRBJ2-3, with D perhaps matching TRBD1 (6 bases). Germline V CDR1 and CDR2: MDHEN, SYDVKM. Trimming removed 5 bases from V and 0 bases from J, with 12 bases in between. The CDR3 totals 15 residues. Here the CDR3 DNA reads TGTGCCAGCAGTCCTGGGACAACCAGCACAGATACGCAGTATTTT. Translation: CASSPGTTSTDTQYF.

The chain combines TRBV12-3 or TRBV12-4 with TRBJ2-1, with D unresolved. Trimming took 6 bases from V and 4 from J, leaving 10 bases between them. The CDR3 extends over 13 amino acids. The CDR3 loop is CASSHGEYNEQFF. CDR3 coding DNA: TGTGCCAGCAGCCATGGAGAGTACAATGAGCAGTTCTTC.

The V gene is TRBV4-2, the J gene TRBJ2-5; 8 bases line up with TRBD1. With 1 base clipped from V and 5 bases from J, the junction kept 6 bases outside the gene matches. Germline loops: CDR1 LGHNA, CDR2 YNFKEQ. CDR3 size: 15 residues. The CDR3 nucleotides read TGTGCCAGCAGCCAAGGACAGGGGAGTAGGGAGACCCAGTACTTC. It codes for CASSQGQGSRETQYF.

V usage is TRBV7-9 and J usage is TRBJ1-5, with a tentative D call TRBD1 (5 bases). There are 16 residues in the CDR3. V shed 0 bases and J shed 4 bases, with 13 bases lying between them. CDR1 is SEHNR, CDR2 FQNEAQ, per germline (reference sequence). The CDR3 DNA sequence: TGTGCCAGCAGCTTAGCGGGGCGAATTGCAAATCAGCCCCAGCATTTT. This sequence encodes CASSLAGRIANQPQHF.

V and J are TRBV15 and TRBJ1-5; unclear D gene. Trimming pared 0 bases from V and 8 bases from J, leaving 11 bases between. The CDR3 has 14 residues. The germline CDR1 and CDR2 sequences are LNHNV and YYDKDF (reference sequence). The CDR3 DNA follows: TGTGCCACCAGCAGAGATCCAGGCGTGGAGCCCCAGCATTTT. This sequence encodes CATSRDPGVEPQHF.

The rearrangement uses TRBV20-1 and TRBJ1-5; TRBD1 is a possible D gene (5 bases). The germline gives CDR1 DFQATT, CDR2 SNEGSKA (reference sequence). The V gene lost 3 bases and the J gene lost 1 base, with 7 bases spanning the gap. The CDR3 is made up of 13 amino acids. The CDR3 reads CSASGDSNQPQHF. CDR3 DNA: TGCAGTGCTAGTGGGGACAGCAATCAGCCCCAGCATTTT.

The chain joins TRBV18 to TRBJ1-3, with a tentative D call TRBD1 (6 bases). Germline CDR1 KGHSH, CDR2 LQKENI. The V gene lost 3 bases and the J gene lost 4 bases, with 13 bases spanning the gap. This CDR3 is built from 15 residues. The CDR3 spells CASSPGTQKGNTIYF. The CDR3, as DNA: TGTGCCAGCTCACCCGGGACACAAAAAGGAAACACCATATATTTT.

J is TRBJ2-1 and V is TRBV29-1; a possible D gene is TRBD2 (6 bases). The CDR3 extends over 14 amino acids. Germline lookup yields CDR1 SQVTM and CDR2 ANQGSEA. V gave up 6 bases and J gave up 9 bases, with 21 bases separating them. The CDR3 DNA is TGCAGCGTAGCTCGACTGTCGGGAGTAGGTGAGCAGTTCTTC. It is translated as CSVARLSGVGEQFF.

This chain uses TRBV4-2 with TRBJ2-6; 11 nucleotides align to TRBD2. Germline CDR1 LGHNA, CDR2 YNFKEQ. CDR3 size: 19 residues. V was pared by 0 bases and J by 2 bases, with 6 bases of the junction left unmatched. The CDR3 spells CASSQDPGLAGPGANVLTF. The DNA of the CDR3 is TGTGCCAGCAGCCAAGATCCTGGACTAGCGGGTCCTGGGGCCAACGTCCTGACTTTC.

V usage is TRBV7-3 and J usage is TRBJ2-6; possible D gene TRBD1, 6 bases. This CDR3 is built from 14 residues. Germline assignment: CDR1 SGHTA and CDR2 FQGTGA. Trimming removed 2 bases from V and 11 bases from J, with 13 bases in between. The DNA of the CDR3 is TGTGCCAGCAGCTTAGGTACAGGGTCTCACGTCCTGACTTTC. It translates to CASSLGTGSHVLTF.

V and J are TRBV5-1 and TRBJ2-3; 16 bases match TRBD2. CDR3 size: 17 residues. The germline gives CDR1 SGHRS, CDR2 YFSETQ. After removal of 0 bases from V and 6 bases from J, the junction contained 4 bases not matched to a gene. CDR3 in DNA: TGCGCCAGCAGCTTGGAGGGACTAGCGGGAGGGCCGGATACGCAGTATTTT. Translation gives CASSLEGLAGGPDTQYF.